The next 8 T cell receptor beta chains were all read from a single sample in a study of T-cell memory formation after mild COVID-19. From the 5' RACE reads, TCRdb called clonotypes with MiXCR, one entry per CDR3 protein. The sample contains roughly 150,000 distinct CDR3 sequences, approximately 15% of which appear only once. What was sequenced was PBMCs or a T cell subset sorted from them (not recorded which). The receptor set was obtained from an adult woman who had mild COVID-19 (a few samples of this study predate the infection). Cell type and time point are not known.

The CDR3 region is CASSSPNLNYEQYF. The DNA of the CDR3 is TGTGCCAGCAGCTCACCCAACTTGAACTACGAGCAGTACTTC. The chain is built from TRBV11-3 and TRBJ2-7; D gene uncertain. Trimming shortened V by 4 bases and J by 3 bases, and 13 bases separated the two germline ends. The germline V gene has CDR1 SGHNT and CDR2 YENEEA. The CDR3 is 14 amino acids.

This clonotype has a handful of counts. This rearrangement joins TRBV7-9 to TRBJ1-4; D remains ambiguous. The germline gives CDR1 SEHNR, CDR2 FQNEAQ (reference sequence). This CDR3 comprises 15 residues. Trimming stripped 2 bases from V and 0 bases from J, with 7 bases between. The CDR3 region has the DNA TGTGCCAGCAGCTTAAGGGTAACAACTAATGAAAAACTGTTTTTT. Amino acid sequence: CASSLRVTTNEKLFF.

The genes are TRBV7-6 and TRBJ2-1; no clear D. Trimming stripped 1 base from V and 4 bases from J, with 5 bases between. From germline, CDR1 is SGHVS and CDR2 FNYEAQ. The CDR3 extends over 13 amino acids. CDR3 DNA sequence: TGTGCCAGCAGCTTAGTAGAATACAATGAGCAGTTCTTC. Translated: CASSLVEYNEQFF.

The gene calls are TRBV29-1 and TRBJ2-1; D is possibly TRBD1 (6 bases). This CDR3 is 14 amino acids long. The germline V and J ends were trimmed by 6 bases and 6 bases, with 18 bases remaining between them. Germline V lookup: CDR1 SQVTM, CDR2 ANQGSEA. CDR3 nucleotides: TGCAGCGTGGGAGACAGGTTTCGATTCAATGAGCAGTTCTTC. Its translation: CSVGDRFRFNEQFF.

The rearrangement links TRBV7-7 to TRBJ2-2; 9 bases line up with TRBD1. Germline V gene data show CDR1 as SSHAT and CDR2 as FNYEAQ (reference sequence). The CDR3 loop spans 15 amino acids. V lost 5 bases, J lost 4 bases, and 5 bases stayed unmatched. The CDR3 bases are TGTGCCAGCAGCCTTACAGGGGGCGCCACCGGGGAGCTGTTTTTT. Its protein product is CASSLTGGATGELFF.

V is TRBV20-1 and J is TRBJ2-4; 10 nucleotides line up with TRBD1. From germline, CDR1 is DFQATT and CDR2 SNEGSKA (reference sequence). This CDR3 spans 17 amino acids. Trimming at V came to 1 base and at J to 0 bases, leaving 6 bases not matched to a gene. CDR3 DNA sequence: TGCAGTGCTAGAGGGGACAGGGGTAGGACAGCCAAAAACATTCAGTACTTC. It yields the protein CSARGDRGRTAKNIQYF.

The chain couples TRBV20-1 to TRBJ1-1, with a possible D match to TRBD1 (5 bases). The germline V gene has CDR1 DFQATT and CDR2 SNEGSKA (reference sequence). The CDR3 loop spans 15 amino acids. V was trimmed by 3 bases and J by 4 bases, leaving 18 bases between them. The CDR3 bases are TGCAGTGCTAGGCGGGGGAACTCATACGGCACTGAAGCTTTCTTT. Residues: CSARRGNSYGTEAFF.

The chain carries TRBV12-3 or TRBV12-4 and TRBJ2-2; 8 positions agree with TRBD2. The CDR3 has 15 residues. J gave up 3 bases and V 6 bases, and 6 bases lay outside the gene matches. The CDR3 here is CASSRGGGDTGELFF. In nucleotides, the CDR3 is TGTGCCAGCAGCCGGGGGGGGGGAGACACCGGGGAGCTGTTTTTT.